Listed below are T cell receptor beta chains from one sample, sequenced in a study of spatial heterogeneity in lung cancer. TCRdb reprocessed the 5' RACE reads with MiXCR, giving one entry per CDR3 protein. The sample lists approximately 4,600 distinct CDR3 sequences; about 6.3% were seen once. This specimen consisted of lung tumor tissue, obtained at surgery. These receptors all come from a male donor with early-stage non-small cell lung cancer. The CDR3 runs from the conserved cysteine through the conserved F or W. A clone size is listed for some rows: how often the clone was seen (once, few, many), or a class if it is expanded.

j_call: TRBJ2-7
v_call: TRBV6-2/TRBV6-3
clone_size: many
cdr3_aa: CASNQDSFLAYEQYF

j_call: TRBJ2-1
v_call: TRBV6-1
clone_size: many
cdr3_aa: CATSTSGNEQFF

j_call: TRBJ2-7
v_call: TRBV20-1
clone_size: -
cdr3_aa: CSARGLISGYEQYF

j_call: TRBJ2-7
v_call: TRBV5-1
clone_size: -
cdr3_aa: CASSAQGAREQYF

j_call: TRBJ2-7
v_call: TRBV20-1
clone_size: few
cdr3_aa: CSATGTPRNEQYF

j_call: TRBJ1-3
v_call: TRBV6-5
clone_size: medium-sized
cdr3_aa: CASSYSTALGNTIYF

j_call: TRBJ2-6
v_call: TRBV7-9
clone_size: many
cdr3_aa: CASSFDRSSGANVLTF

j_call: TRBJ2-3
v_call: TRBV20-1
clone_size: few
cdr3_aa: CSPRTSGGFGTDTQYF

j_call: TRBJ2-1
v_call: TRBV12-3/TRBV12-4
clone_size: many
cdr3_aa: CASSRPGTSAWEQFF

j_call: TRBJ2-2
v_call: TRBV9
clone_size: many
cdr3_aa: CASSVDGTGELFF

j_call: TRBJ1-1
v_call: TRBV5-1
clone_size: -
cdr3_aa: CASSSRTGGTEAFF

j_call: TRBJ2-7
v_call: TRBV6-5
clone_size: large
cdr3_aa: CASSLTGYYSYEQYF

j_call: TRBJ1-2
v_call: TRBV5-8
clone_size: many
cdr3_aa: CASSLRGLYSNYGYTF

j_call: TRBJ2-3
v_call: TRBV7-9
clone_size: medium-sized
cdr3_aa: CASSLSGPSGTQYF

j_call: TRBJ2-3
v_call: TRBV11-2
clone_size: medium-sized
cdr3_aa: CASSLSGGTDTQYF

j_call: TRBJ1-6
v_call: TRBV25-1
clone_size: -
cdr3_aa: CASSESTGGYSPLHF

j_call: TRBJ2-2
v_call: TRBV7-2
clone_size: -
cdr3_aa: CASSLPPGSAPGGELFF

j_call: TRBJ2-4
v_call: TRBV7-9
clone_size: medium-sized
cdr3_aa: CASSPGEGRIGIQYF

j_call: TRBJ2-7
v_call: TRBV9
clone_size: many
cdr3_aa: CASSPGRAGLTYEQYF

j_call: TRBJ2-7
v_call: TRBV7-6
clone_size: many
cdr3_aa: CASSLDPGNYEQYF

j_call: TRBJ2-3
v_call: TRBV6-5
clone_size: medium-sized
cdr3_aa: CATGDYRGGADTQYF

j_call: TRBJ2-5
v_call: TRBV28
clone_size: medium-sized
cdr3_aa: CASSRARGAQTQYF

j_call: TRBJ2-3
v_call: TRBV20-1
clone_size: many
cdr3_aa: CSASEGAVTDTQYF

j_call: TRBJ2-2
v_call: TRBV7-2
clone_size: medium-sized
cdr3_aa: CASSLGGNTGELFF

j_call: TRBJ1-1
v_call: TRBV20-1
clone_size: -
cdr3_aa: CSASHRGPQAEAFF

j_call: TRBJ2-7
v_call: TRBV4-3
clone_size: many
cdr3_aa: CASSQDVPGWDRGFDEQYF

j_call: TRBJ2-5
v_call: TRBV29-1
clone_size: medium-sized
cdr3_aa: CSVDGLAGEETQYF

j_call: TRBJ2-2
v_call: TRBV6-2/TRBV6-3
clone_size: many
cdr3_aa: CASTQHGTGNTGELFF

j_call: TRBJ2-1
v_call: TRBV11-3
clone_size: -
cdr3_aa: CASSLDDEDNEQFF

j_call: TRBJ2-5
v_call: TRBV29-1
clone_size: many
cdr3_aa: CSVDRRAGKETQYF

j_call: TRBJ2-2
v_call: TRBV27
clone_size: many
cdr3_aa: CATSTSGRSTGELFF

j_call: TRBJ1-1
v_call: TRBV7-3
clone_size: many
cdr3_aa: CASSLFGNTEAFF

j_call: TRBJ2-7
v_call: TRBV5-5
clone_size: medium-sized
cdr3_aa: CASSSASYEQYF

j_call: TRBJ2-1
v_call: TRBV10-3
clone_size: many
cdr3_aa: CAISEGATGNEEQFF

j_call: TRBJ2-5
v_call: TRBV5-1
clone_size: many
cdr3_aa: CASSWTGNQETQYF

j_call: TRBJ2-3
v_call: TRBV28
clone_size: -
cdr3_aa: CASSFAGVGTDTQYF

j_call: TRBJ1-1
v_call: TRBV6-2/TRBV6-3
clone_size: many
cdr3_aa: CASSHGTEAFF